A single sample gave rise to the 27 T cell receptor beta chains below, sequenced in a study of T-cell memory formation after mild COVID-19. One entry per CDR3 protein results from TCRdb running MiXCR on the 5' RACE reads. Counted here are 350,000 to 500,000 distinct CDR3 sequences, roughly 20% occurring once; the ten biggest clones make up approximately 8.4%. The specimen sequenced was PBMCs or a T cell subset sorted from them (not recorded which). These receptors were taken from an adult woman who had mild COVID-19 (a few samples of this study predate the infection). Cell type and time point are not known.

The chain joins TRBV9 to TRBJ2-3, with 13 bases that match TRBD2. CDR3 size: 16 residues. Germline V lookup: CDR1 SGDLS, CDR2 YYNGEE. V lost 4 bases, J lost 2 bases, and 4 bases stayed unmatched. The CDR3 region is CASSKGLAGLTDTQYF. Here the CDR3 DNA reads TGTGCCAGCAGCAAGGGACTAGCGGGGCTCACAGATACGCAGTATTTT.

The rearrangement uses TRBV5-1 and TRBJ2-1, with 7 bases identical to TRBD1. Per the germline V gene, CDR1 is SGHRS and CDR2 is YFSETQ. J lost 4 bases, V lost 4 bases, and 5 bases had no gene match. The CDR3 runs 14 residues. The CDR3 region has the DNA TGCGCCAGCAGCGAATACAGGGGATACAATGAGCAGTTCTTC. This encodes CASSEYRGYNEQFF.

The gene calls are TRBV11-1 and TRBJ2-3; perhaps TRBD1 as D (5 bases). Trimming took 5 bases from V and 6 from J, leaving 15 bases between them. The V gene's germline CDR1 is SGHAT and CDR2 FQDESV (reference sequence). This CDR3 contains 14 residues. In DNA form, the CDR3 reads TGTGCCAGCAGCAAACCGTCCTCAGGGGATACGCAGTATTTT. Translating it yields CASSKPSSGDTQYF.

V usage is TRBV5-6 and J usage is TRBJ2-7; possibly TRBD1 for D (6 bases). V was trimmed by 3 bases and J by 4 bases, leaving 11 bases between them. This CDR3 has 13 amino acids. In germline, CDR1 is SGHDT, CDR2 YYEEEE. Written as DNA, the CDR3 is TGTGCCAGCAGCTCCACAGGGTGGTACGAGCAGTACTTC. Residues: CASSSTGWYEQYF.

This clonotype came up a few times. The gene calls are TRBV5-1 and TRBJ1-2; 7 nucleotides match TRBD1. V was pared by 0 bases and J by 4 bases, with 9 bases of the junction left unmatched. This CDR3 is built from 16 residues. CDR1 SGHRS and CDR2 YFSETQ come from the germline V gene. The CDR3 spells CASSLVSGQASYGYTF. As DNA, the CDR3 is TGCGCCAGCAGCTTGGTGTCCGGACAGGCCTCCTATGGCTACACCTTC.

This clonotype was seen a few times. The J gene is TRBJ2-4, the V gene TRBV12-3 or TRBV12-4; 8 nucleotides match TRBD2. Unmatched junction bases numbered 8, after V lost 6 bases and J lost 7 bases. This CDR3 has 14 residues. Here the CDR3 DNA reads TGTGCCAGCAGCCGAGCGGGAGCCGTGAACATTCAGTACTTC. It translates to CASSRAGAVNIQYF.

The gene calls are TRBV23-1 and TRBJ2-7; D is perhaps TRBD1 or TRBD2 (5 bases each). TRBV23-1 counts as an open reading frame of uncertain function. Trimming removed 2 bases from V and 7 bases from J, with 15 bases in between. The CDR3 runs 14 residues. This chain's CDR3 is CASSQAPGTKEQYF. The CDR3, as DNA: TGCGCCAGCAGTCAAGCCCCGGGGACGAAGGAGCAGTACTTC.

The chain recombines TRBV27 with TRBJ2-7; D unresolved. Trimming took 1 base from V and 3 from J, leaving 13 bases between them. This CDR3 is built from 15 residues. Germline loops: CDR1 MNHEY, CDR2 SMNVEV (reference sequence). CDR3 sequence reads: CASSLLGGVVYEQYF. For the CDR3, the DNA is TGTGCCAGCAGTTTATTGGGTGGTGTAGTCTACGAGCAGTACTTC.

There are a few counts of this clonotype. The V gene is TRBV29-1, the J gene TRBJ2-7, with 9 bases identical to TRBD1. Germline CDR1 SQVTM, CDR2 ANQGSEA. The ends lost 5 bases at V and 5 bases at J; junction bases unmatched: 10. This CDR3 comprises 14 residues. The CDR3 reads CSVKPGTGSDEQYF. The CDR3 coding sequence is TGCAGCGTTAAACCCGGGACAGGGAGCGACGAGCAGTACTTC.

In this sample, this clonotype turned up a few times. V gene TRBV5-6 combines with J gene TRBJ2-5, with 11 bases fitting TRBD1. Per germline, CDR1 SGHDT and CDR2 YYEEEE. Trimming at V came to 5 bases and at J to 5 bases, leaving 8 bases not matched to a gene. This CDR3 is 15 amino acids long. CDR3 amino acids: CASRPGQGEWETQYF. Here the CDR3 DNA reads TGTGCCAGCAGGCCGGGACAGGGGGAGTGGGAGACCCAGTACTTC. The whole variable domain, remainder taken from reference TRBV5-6 and TRBJ2-5, is DAGVTQSPTHLIKTRGQQVTLRCSPKSGHDTVSWYQQALGQGPQFIFQYYEEEERQRGNFPDRFSGHQFPNYSSELNVNALLLGDSALYLCASRPGQGEWETQYFGPGTRLLVL.

A few counts support this clonotype. The J gene is TRBJ2-7, the V gene TRBV10-3; 7 bases are shared with TRBD1. The CDR3 loop spans 11 amino acids. CDR1 ENHRY and CDR2 SYGVKD come from the germline V gene. The junction had 1 base not matched to a gene; V was cut back by 8 bases and J by 3 bases. CDR3 DNA: TGTGCCATCGGGACAGACTACGAGCAGTACTTC. Protein sequence: CAIGTDYEQYF.

The table lists this clonotype with a few counts. The chain uses TRBV7-2 and TRBJ2-1; the D gene is possibly TRBD2 (6 bases). The CDR3 covers 16 residues. The germline gives CDR1 SGHTA, CDR2 FQGNSA. Between the trimmed V and J ends, which lost 5 bases and 0 bases, there was a span of 14 bases. The CDR3 coding sequence is TGTGCCAGCAGCCCGCCGGGACTGCGCTCCTACAATGAGCAGTTCTTC. Protein: CASSPPGLRSYNEQFF.

The chain has TRBV12-3 or TRBV12-4 and TRBJ2-2, with 7 bases aligning to TRBD1. J was trimmed by 6 bases and V by 3 bases; bases with no gene match: 7. This CDR3 comprises 15 residues. CDR3 in amino acids: CASSFLGGGSGELFF. The DNA for the CDR3 is TGTGCCAGCAGTTTCCTAGGGGGCGGGTCCGGGGAGCTGTTTTTT.

The chain employs TRBV12-3 or TRBV12-4 and TRBJ2-3, with 7 bases aligning to TRBD2. There are 17 residues in the CDR3. With V trimmed by 4 bases and J by 2 bases, 12 bases remained unmatched. CDR3 in amino acids: CASSSSGGAAITDTQYF. CDR3 sequence (DNA): TGTGCCAGCAGTTCCTCGGGAGGAGCGGCAATCACAGATACGCAGTATTTT.

This clonotype was detected many times. V and J are TRBV20-1 and TRBJ2-3, with TRBD2 matching 12 bases. V dropped 6 bases and J dropped 3; count of bases not matched to a gene: 13. Germline V gene lookup returns CDR1 DFQATT and CDR2 SNEGSKA (reference sequence). CDR3 size: 17 residues. CDR3 residues: CSAKTSGSTTVTDTQYF. For the CDR3, the DNA is TGCAGTGCCAAGACTAGCGGGAGCACGACAGTTACAGATACGCAGTATTTT.

This clonotype was seen a few times. The chain links TRBV5-1 to TRBJ1-4, with TRBD1 identical over 9 bases. Trimming cost V 4 bases and J 0 bases; bases outside gene matches: 4. Germline CDR1 and CDR2: SGHRS and YFSETQ. The CDR3 totals 16 residues. The CDR3 bases are TGCGCCAGCAGCACCGGACAGGGGCCAACTAATGAAAAACTGTTTTTT. Residues: CASSTGQGPTNEKLFF. Full variable domain (rest looked up from reference TRBV5-1 and TRBJ1-4): KAGVTQTPRYLIKTRGQQVTLSCSPISGHRSVSWYQQTPGQGLQFLFEYFSETQRNKGNFPGRFSGRQFSNSRSEMNVSTLELGDSALYLCASSTGQGPTNEKLFFGSGTQLSVL.

The rearrangement links TRBV7-2 to TRBJ2-1; the D is unclear. V was cut by 4 bases and J by 10 bases, with 17 bases left in between. The V gene's germline CDR1 is SGHTA and CDR2 FQGNSA. The CDR3 length is 14 residues. The CDR3 DNA follows: TGTGCCAGCAGCTCACCTTCCAGGCTAGGGGAGCAGTTCTTC. It yields the protein CASSSPSRLGEQFF.

The CDR3 coding sequence is TGCGCCAGCAGCCGAGAGGGGACAGGGACCTACGAGCAGTACTTC. Protein sequence: CASSREGTGTYEQYF. The gene calls are TRBV4-1 and TRBJ2-7, with TRBD1 matching over 9 bases. This CDR3 has 15 amino acids. V trimming: 4 bases; J trimming: 2 bases; junction bases outside the gene matches: 6. Germline V CDR1 and CDR2: MGHRA, YSYEKL.

The chain links TRBV7-6 to TRBJ2-5, with 8 nucleotides matching TRBD1. The trim removed 2 bases at V and 1 base at J, leaving 3 bases unmatched. CDR1 and CDR2 (germline): SGHVS, FNYEAQ. The CDR3 spans 15 residues. CDR3 nucleotides: TGTGCCAGCAGCTTATTCGGGACAGGCCAAGAGACCCAGTACTTC. Translating it yields CASSLFGTGQETQYF.

The chain is built from TRBV6-1 and TRBJ1-6; D is uncertain. Deletions cut 2 bases from V and 7 bases from J, with 3 bases between. This CDR3 has 12 residues. From germline, CDR1 is MNHNS and CDR2 SASEGT. CDR3 in DNA: TGTGCCAGCAGTGAATGGAATTCACCCCTCCACTTT. Translated, it gives CASSEWNSPLHF.

This clonotype turned up a few times. V usage is TRBV4-2 and J usage is TRBJ2-3, with 8 bases aligning to TRBD2. Germline V gene lookup returns CDR1 LGHNA and CDR2 YNFKEQ. The CDR3 spans 12 residues. The V gene end was trimmed by 5 bases and the J gene end by 14 bases; junction bases not matched to a gene: 9. The DNA of the CDR3 is TGTGCCAGCAGCACACCGGGGGGGGCTCGGTATTTT. Translating gives CASSTPGGARYF.

V gene TRBV5-4 combines with J gene TRBJ2-4; TRBD2 aligns across 8 bases. V was clipped by 4 bases and J by 2 bases; unmatched bases: 5. The CDR3 runs to 15 residues. CDR1 is SGHNT and CDR2 is YYREEE in the germline V gene (reference sequence). The CDR3 nucleotides are TGTGCCAGCAGCCCGGGACTAGAAACCAAAAACATTCAGTACTTC. Amino acid sequence: CASSPGLETKNIQYF. Full variable domain (remainder filled in from reference TRBV5-4 and TRBJ2-4): ETGVTQSPTHLIKTRGQQVTLRCSSQSGHNTVSWYQQALGQGPQFIFQYYREEENGRGNFPPRFSGLQFPNYSSELNVNALELDDSALYLCASSPGLETKNIQYFGAGTRLSVL.

The V gene is TRBV7-8, the J gene TRBJ2-2; perhaps TRBD2 as D (6 bases). The CDR3 is 16 amino acids. V was shortened by 4 bases and J by 6 bases, with 18 bases between the two germline ends. Looked up from germline, CDR1 is SGHVS and CDR2 is FQNEAQ. The CDR3, as DNA: TGTGCCAGCAGCTCCGGTACGGGACTCCAGGCCGGGGAGCTGTTTTTT. It specifies CASSSGTGLQAGELFF. Full variable domain (outside the CDR3, taken from reference TRBV7-8 and TRBJ2-2): GAGVSQSPRYKVAKRGQDVALRCDPISGHVSLFWYQQALGQGPEFLTYFQNEAQLDKSGLPSDRFFAERPEGSVSTLKIQRTQQEDSAVYLCASSSGTGLQAGELFFGEGSRLTVL.

This chain joins TRBV19 and TRBJ1-5; no reliable D call. Trimming stripped 4 bases from V and 0 bases from J, with 13 bases between. This CDR3 has 16 amino acids. Germline CDR1 is LNHDA and CDR2 is SQIVND (reference sequence). The CDR3 region is CASSKESGYSNQPQHF. The CDR3 DNA reads as TGTGCCAGTAGTAAAGAATCCGGGTATAGCAATCAGCCCCAGCATTTT. Using reference TRBV19 and TRBJ1-5 for the parts outside the CDR3, the full variable domain is DGGITQSPKYLFRKEGQNVTLSCEQNLNHDAMYWYRQDPGQGLRLIYYSQIVNDFQKGDIAEGYSVSREKKESFPLTVTSAQKNPTAFYLCASSKESGYSNQPQHFGDGTRLSIL.

This clonotype was recorded a few times. The chain has TRBV7-9 and TRBJ1-2; unclear D gene. This CDR3 has 14 residues. The V end lost 0 bases, the J end lost 0 bases, and 5 bases lay between the germline ends. Germline CDR1 reads SEHNR; CDR2 reads FQNEAQ (reference sequence). In DNA, the CDR3 is TGTGCCAGCAGCTTAGCCGAGGCTAACTATGGCTACACCTTC. This sequence encodes CASSLAEANYGYTF.

Only a few counts were recorded for this clonotype. The chain links TRBV15 to TRBJ2-1; D ambiguous. This CDR3 contains 14 residues. Trimming took 0 bases from V and 5 from J, leaving 8 bases between them. Germline V gene lookup returns CDR1 LNHNV and CDR2 YYDKDF (reference sequence). CDR3 amino acids: CATSRDRSNNEQFF. The CDR3 DNA reads TGTGCCACCAGCAGAGATAGGTCAAACAATGAGCAGTTCTTC.

The gene calls are TRBV7-8 and TRBJ1-1; 8 nucleotides line up with TRBD1. Germline trimming cut 2 bases from V and 3 bases from J; bases unmatched to any gene: 8. The CDR3 sequence is 16 residues long. The germline CDR1 and CDR2 sequences are SGHVS and FQNEAQ. The CDR3 DNA follows: TGTGCCAGCAGCTTAAGCAGGGGGCTCGAGGACACTGAAGCTTTCTTT. Translated, it gives CASSLSRGLEDTEAFF.